The 29 T cell receptor beta chains in this list originate from one sample, sequenced in a study of blood T cell repertoires in COVID-19. Measured with immunoSEQ multiplex PCR; TCRdb has only the in-frame clones, and not every one. This sample carries roughly 130,000 clones, 70% to 80% of them seen once, and the ten largest clones take about 5%. The sequencing input was peripheral blood. The receptor set was obtained from a woman in her seventies with COVID-19, enrolled during active disease.

The chain links TRBV5-5 to TRBJ1-3; 9 bases map to TRBD1. The J segment lost 0 bases and the V segment lost 4 bases, leaving 11 bases of the junction unmatched. This CDR3 has 18 residues. CDR1 SGHKS and CDR2 YYEKEE come from the germline V gene (reference sequence). Written as DNA, the CDR3 is TGTGCCAGCAGCCCCGGACAGGGGTCCGCCACCTCTGGAAACACCATATATTTT. It codes for CASSPGQGSATSGNTIYF.

This sequence joins TRBV3-1 (or the pseudogene TRBV3-2) and TRBJ1-3; no firm D call. Germline CDR1 and CDR2: LGHDT and YNNKEL (reference sequence). V lost 3 bases and J lost 0, with 6 bases in between. The CDR3 spans 14 residues. CDR3 protein: CASSQRDSGNTIYF. The CDR3 DNA sequence: TGTGCCAGCAGCCAGCGGGACTCTGGAAACACCATATATTTT.

The V and J genes are TRBV24-1 and TRBJ1-2; D is perhaps TRBD1 (5 bases). Germline V CDR1 and CDR2: KGHDR, SFDVKD. This CDR3 has 12 residues. V lost 4 bases, J lost 5 bases, and 7 bases lay in between. CDR3 sequence: CATSDRAYGYTF. CDR3 sequence (DNA): TGTGCCACCAGTGACAGGGCGTATGGCTACACCTTC.

A single count supports this clone. The chain joins TRBV30 to TRBJ1-5; weak D call: TRBD1 (5 bases). V gave up 0 bases and J gave up 7 bases, with 13 bases separating them. The germline gives CDR1 GTSNPN, CDR2 SVGIG (reference sequence). This CDR3 has 14 amino acids. The CDR3 protein is CAWSVPGKGQPQHF. CDR3 sequence (DNA): TGTGCCTGGAGTGTACCAGGGAAGGGGCAGCCCCAGCATTTT.

The chain uses TRBV12-3 or TRBV12-4 and TRBJ1-2; the D gene is possibly TRBD1 (5 bases). Trimming pared 6 bases from V and 7 bases from J, leaving 12 bases between. The length of the CDR3 is 12 residues. The CDR3 sequence is CASSGHSGGYTF. The CDR3 DNA follows: TGTGCCAGCAGCGGACATTCGGGTGGCTACACCTTC.

The chain is built from TRBV5-1 and TRBJ1-1; 7 bases match TRBD1. This CDR3 spans 16 amino acids. Per germline, CDR1 SGHRS and CDR2 YFSETQ. With 4 bases clipped from V and 0 bases from J, the junction kept 9 bases outside the gene matches. The CDR3 here is CASSLGTALMNTEAFF. CDR3 coding DNA: TGCGCCAGCAGCCTTGGGACAGCGCTGATGAACACTGAAGCTTTCTTT.

This sequence joins TRBV5-1 and TRBJ2-7; tentatively, D is TRBD2 (5 bases). Trimming took 1 base from V and 2 from J, leaving 13 bases between them. Germline CDR1 is SGHRS and CDR2 is YFSETQ. There are 15 residues in the CDR3. In nucleotides, the CDR3 is TGCGCCAGCAGCTTGTACGGGGTGGGCCCCTACGAGCAGTACTTC. Translated: CASSLYGVGPYEQYF.

The J gene is TRBJ2-7, the V gene TRBV10-2; 11 bases fit TRBD2. The germline gives CDR1 WSHSY, CDR2 SAAADI. V gave up 2 bases and J gave up 4 bases; unmatched junction bases: 4. The CDR3 spans 15 residues. For the CDR3, the DNA is TGCGCCAGCAGTGAGGTAGCGGGGGGGCTATACGAGCAGTACTTC. Protein sequence: CASSEVAGGLYEQYF.

This clone was observed a few times. The chain couples TRBV12-3 or TRBV12-4 to TRBJ1-1; D not certain. The CDR3 extends over 11 amino acids. V was clipped by 6 bases and J by 1 base, with 3 bases between them. CDR3 region: CASRRNTEAFF. The CDR3 coding sequence is TGTGCCAGCAGGAGGAACACTGAAGCTTTCTTT.

J is TRBJ2-1 and V is TRBV9; D might be TRBD1 (5 bases). The CDR3 length is 16 residues. CDR1 and CDR2 (germline): SGDLS, YYNGEE. V was cut by 4 bases and J by 8 bases, with 22 bases left in between. The CDR3 DNA reads TGTGCCAGCAGCCCAGAAATAGGGGAACAATTCGATGAGCAGTTCTTC. Residues: CASSPEIGEQFDEQFF.

The V and J genes are TRBV6-5 and TRBJ2-2; D call uncertain. V was pared by 11 bases and J by 5 bases, with 12 bases between. CDR1 is MNHEY, CDR2 SVGAGI, per germline. The CDR3 sequence is 12 residues long. The CDR3 DNA reads TGTGCCTCCGAAGCCGGTACCGGGGAGCTGTTTTTT. Its translation: CASEAGTGELFF.

As DNA, the CDR3 is TGTGCCAGCAGTGCACCCTGGGGAGTTGGGTCACCCCTCCACTTT. As protein: CASSAPWGVGSPLHF. The rearrangement links TRBV25-1 to TRBJ1-6; D is unresolved. CDR3 length: 15 residues. V lost 4 bases to trimming and J lost 10 bases, with 17 bases between them. Germline V gives CDR1 MGHDK, CDR2 SYGVNS.

This chain joins TRBV7-9 and TRBJ2-1, with D maybe TRBD1 (6 bases). This CDR3 is built from 12 residues. Trimming shortened V by 4 bases and J by 5 bases, and 6 bases separated the two germline ends. Germline CDR1 and CDR2: SEHNR and FQNEAQ (reference sequence). The CDR3 nucleotides are TGTGCCAGCAGCTGGGACAACAATGAGCAGTTCTTC. It encodes CASSWDNNEQFF.

The chain combines TRBV11-2 with TRBJ1-2; 9 bases align to TRBD1. Trimming removed 3 bases from V and 7 bases from J; junction bases left unmatched: 12. Germline CDR1 and CDR2: SGHAT and FQNNGV. CDR3 size: 16 residues. The CDR3 region has the DNA TGTGCCAGCAGCTTCCCCTCGACAGGGGGACTTATTGGCTACACCTTC. This encodes CASSFPSTGGLIGYTF.

The chain has TRBV28 and TRBJ1-3; D is ambiguous. Trimming took off 1 base at V and 0 bases at J, with 7 bases between the two ends. The CDR3 sequence is 15 residues long. Germline CDR1 reads MDHEN; CDR2 reads SYDVKM. The CDR3 nucleotides read TGTGCCAGCAGTTTATCGGGGTCCTCTGGAAACACCATATATTTT. Its translation: CASSLSGSSGNTIYF.

The V gene is TRBV10-3, the J gene TRBJ1-4; D may be TRBD1 (6 bases). V lost 0 bases, J lost 7 bases, and 15 bases lay in between. The CDR3 has 16 amino acids. Per the germline V gene, CDR1 is ENHRY and CDR2 is SYGVKD. The CDR3 reads CAISESPLRGGEKLFF. CDR3 nucleotide sequence: TGTGCCATCAGTGAGTCGCCCCTTCGAGGGGGTGAAAAACTGTTTTTT.

This chain links TRBV18 with TRBJ1-2; a possible D gene is TRBD1 (5 bases). Between the trimmed V and J ends, which lost 4 bases and 0 bases, there was a span of 9 bases. This CDR3 spans 14 amino acids. Per germline, CDR1 KGHSH and CDR2 LQKENI. CDR3 amino acids: CASSLQGTNYGYTF. The CDR3 nucleotides are TGTGCCAGCTCACTCCAGGGAACTAACTATGGCTACACCTTC.

The V and J genes are TRBV6-2 or TRBV6-3 and TRBJ1-5; 8 bases agree with TRBD1. CDR1 and CDR2 from the germline V gene are MNHEY and SVGEGT. J was trimmed by 0 bases and V by 6 bases; bases with no gene match: 13. The CDR3 runs 18 residues. As DNA, the CDR3 is TGTGCCAGCAGCCAAAAGGACAGGGCGGAATTTAGCAATCAGCCCCAGCATTTT. Residues: CASSQKDRAEFSNQPQHF.

The gene calls are TRBV5-1 and TRBJ1-1, with 9 bases fitting TRBD1. Trimming took 6 bases from V and 3 from J; bases not matched to a gene: 15. The CDR3 length is 17 residues. Germline V gives CDR1 SGHRS, CDR2 YFSETQ. The CDR3 DNA reads as TGCGCCAGCACCCACTTAACCTCCGGGACAGGGCACACTGAAGCTTTCTTT. Its translation: CASTHLTSGTGHTEAFF.

The chain is built from TRBV5-5 and TRBJ1-5, with a possible D match to TRBD1 (6 bases). The ends were cut back, 0 bases at V and 4 bases at J, with 11 bases in the middle. Germline assignment: CDR1 SGHKS and CDR2 YYEKEE (reference sequence). There are 15 residues in the CDR3. The CDR3 region has the DNA TGTGCCAGCAGCTTGGTGCAGGGGCTGAATCAGCCCCAGCATTTT. It encodes CASSLVQGLNQPQHF.

The chain employs TRBV5-1 and TRBJ1-2, with 7 positions matching TRBD1. The CDR3 totals 14 residues. Germline V gives CDR1 SGHRS, CDR2 YFSETQ. V shed 0 bases and J 4 bases; nucleotides not matched to a gene: 3. The CDR3 nucleotides are TGCGCCAGCAGCTTGGAAACAGGGGTCTATGGCTACACCTTC. This encodes CASSLETGVYGYTF.

The table lists this clone with a count of one. The chain has TRBV28 and TRBJ2-5; 11 bases agree with TRBD1. This CDR3 has 14 residues. Germline loops: CDR1 MDHEN, CDR2 SYDVKM. Unmatched junction bases numbered 7, after V lost 8 bases and J lost 5 bases. For the CDR3, the DNA is TGTGCCAGCTCAGGGACAGGGGGTGGGGAGACCCAGTACTTC. As protein: CASSGTGGGETQYF.

This clone was observed once. This chain connects TRBV11-3 to TRBJ1-1, with a tentative D call TRBD1 (5 bases). Trimming removed 5 bases at V and 3 bases at J, with 13 bases between. Looked up from germline, CDR1 is SGHNT and CDR2 is YENEEA. The CDR3 is made up of 14 amino acids. CDR3 amino acids: CASSRGGGDTEAFF. In DNA form, the CDR3 reads TGTGCCAGCAGCCGAGGCGGGGGGGACACTGAAGCTTTCTTT.

The chain is built from TRBV7-2 and TRBJ2-2, with D unresolved. There are 12 residues in the CDR3. Between the trimmed V and J ends, which lost 5 bases and 6 bases, there was a span of 7 bases. Per the germline V gene, CDR1 is SGHTA and CDR2 is FQGNSA. The CDR3 protein is CASSPLAGELFF. CDR3 DNA sequence: TGTGCCAGCAGCCCCTTAGCCGGGGAGCTGTTTTTT.

The chain links TRBV7-9 to TRBJ2-5, with 11 bases aligning to TRBD2. V trimming: 2 bases; J trimming: 4 bases; junction bases outside the gene matches: 6. The V gene's germline CDR1 is SEHNR and CDR2 FQNEAQ (reference sequence). The CDR3 has 16 residues. The CDR3 nucleotides read TGTGCCAGCAGCTTAAGTACTAGCGGGGGCGGAGAGACCCAGTACTTC. It is translated as CASSLSTSGGGETQYF. The full variable domain, rest sourced from reference TRBV7-9 and TRBJ2-5, is DTGVSQNPRHKITKRGQNVTFRCDPISEHNRLYWYRQTLGQGPEFLTYFQNEAQLEKSRLLSDRFSAERPKGSFSTLEIQRTEQGDSAMYLCASSLSTSGGGETQYFGPGTRLLVL.

This clone has a handful of counts. The chain couples TRBV6-5 to TRBJ2-1, with D possibly being TRBD2 (6 bases). The CDR3 sequence is 12 residues long. Germline CDR1 MNHEY, CDR2 SVGAGI. The V and J ends lost 5 bases and 13 bases respectively, with 15 bases between them. The CDR3 region is CASSIYGGDQFF. DNA for the CDR3: TGTGCCAGCAGTATTTATGGAGGGGATCAGTTCTTC.

The genes are TRBV4-1 and TRBJ2-2; TRBD1 aligns across 9 bases. The CDR3 length is 16 residues. Trimming removed 4 bases from V and 2 bases from J; junction bases left unmatched: 5. Germline loops: CDR1 MGHRA, CDR2 YSYEKL. Written as DNA, the CDR3 is TGCGCCAGCAGCCCCCCGGGACAGGGTAACACCGGGGAGCTGTTTTTT. Residues: CASSPPGQGNTGELFF.

This chain connects TRBV25-1 to TRBJ2-7, with unresolved D. Looked up from germline, CDR1 is MGHDK and CDR2 is SYGVNS. This CDR3 has 13 amino acids. V gave up 4 bases and J gave up 1 base, with 8 bases separating them. The CDR3 spells CASSGSNSYEQYF. As DNA, the CDR3 is TGTGCCAGCAGTGGGAGCAATTCCTACGAGCAGTACTTC.

This clone was seen more than once but under ten times. This chain's CDR3 is CASSGGRRSEAFF. The CDR3 DNA is TGTGCCAGCAGTGGAGGGCGGAGATCCGAAGCTTTCTTT. The chain links TRBV2 to TRBJ1-1; D is unresolved. V was clipped by 4 bases and J by 8 bases, with 14 bases between them. Germline lookup yields CDR1 SNHLY and CDR2 FYNNEI. The CDR3 runs 13 residues.